This T cell receptor beta chain was found in a study of T cells in Graves' hyperthyroidism and ophthalmopathy. About the study: Blood from the periphery was taken at initial diagnosis, before any treatment.

In this sample, this clonotype turned up many times. The CDR3 contains 16 residues. The V gene's germline CDR1 is SNHLY and CDR2 FYNNEI. V was pared by 11 bases and J by 5 bases, with 19 bases of the junction left unmatched. TCR beta CDR3 sequences were amplified from RNA transcripts. A set of HTBI primers served as the primers for a first-round RT-PCR of the TCR CDR3. TCRdb independently ran MiXCR on the multiplex PCR reads; one entry per CDR3 protein. Of some 740,000 distinct CDR3 sequences listed, about 15% were seen once; the top ten hold 9.5% to 13%. This TCR was recovered from a woman under 30 with Graves' hyperthyroidism. V is TRBV2 and J is TRBJ2-3; TRBD2 aligns across 7 bases. Sequencing was carried out using blood. For the CDR3, the DNA is TGTGCCTCCCGGGGCCTACGGGAGGTTTTATTAGATACGCAGTATTTT. It codes for CASRGLREVLLDTQYF. Looking up the rest from reference TRBV2 and TRBJ2-3 gives the full variable domain: EPEVTQTPSHQVTQMGQEVILRCVPISNHLYFYWYRQILGQKVEFLVSFYNNEISEKSEIFDDQFSVERPDGSNFTLKIRSTKLEDSAMYFCASRGLREVLLDTQYFGPGTRLTVL.